This is a list of T cell receptor beta chains from one sample in a study of T-cell reconstitution after alpha-beta-depleted transplantation in children. TCRdb re-called the PCR reads through MiXCR, storing one row per CDR3 protein. The sample shows 200,000 to 250,000 distinct CDR3 sequences, about a tenth of them seen only once. The sample was PBMCs from the stem cell graft donor, taken from the stem cell graft. These receptors all come from a human donor who donated a stem cell graft to a child with acute lymphoblastic leukemia. Each CDR3 is given with its conserved first and last residue. The order of the fields is CDR3 DNA, CDR3 protein, clone size, J gene, V gene, D gene. A D gene is named only where the DNA matches it firmly. Size tells how often a clone was seen (once, few, many) or the class of an expanded clone, and some rows leave it out.

CDR3 DNA: TGTGCCAGCAGCCAAGTGGGAGTAAAAGCTTTCTTT
CDR3 protein: CASSQVGVKAFF
clone size: .
J gene: TRBJ1-1
V gene: TRBV3-1
D gene: .

CDR3 DNA: TGCGCCAGCAGCTTGGTTCAGGGGTTTAGAGGGGAAGAGACCCAGTACTTC
CDR3 protein: CASSLVQGFRGEETQYF
clone size: .
J gene: TRBJ2-5
V gene: TRBV5-1
D gene: .

CDR3 DNA: TGTGCCAGCAGTCAGGACGGTCTAGCCAAAAACATTCAGTACTTC
CDR3 protein: CASSQDGLAKNIQYF
clone size: many
J gene: TRBJ2-4
V gene: TRBV7-9
D gene: .

CDR3 DNA: TGCGCCAGCAGCTTTACGGGACAGGGGCCCTACGAGCAGTACTTC
CDR3 protein: CASSFTGQGPYEQYF
clone size: many
J gene: TRBJ2-7
V gene: TRBV5-1
D gene: TRBD1

CDR3 DNA: TGTGCCAGCAGCCTACGAGCTAGCGGGGGGCTCAGCTCCTACGAGCAGTACTTC
CDR3 protein: CASSLRASGGLSSYEQYF
clone size: .
J gene: TRBJ2-7
V gene: TRBV4-2
D gene: TRBD2

CDR3 DNA: TGTGCCAGCAGTTACTCGAGTCCGGGGACTAGCGGGGCCTACGAGCAGTACTTC
CDR3 protein: CASSYSSPGTSGAYEQYF
clone size: .
J gene: TRBJ2-7
V gene: TRBV6-5
D gene: TRBD2

CDR3 DNA: TGCAGTGCTCAGCCGGGGGACCACTACAATGAGCAGTTCTTC
CDR3 protein: CSAQPGDHYNEQFF
clone size: .
J gene: TRBJ2-1
V gene: TRBV20-1
D gene: .

CDR3 DNA: TGTGCCAGCAGCTCACTGAGGGGGCTCAACTATGGCTACACCTTC
CDR3 protein: CASSSLRGLNYGYTF
clone size: .
J gene: TRBJ1-2
V gene: TRBV7-9
D gene: TRBD1

CDR3 DNA: TGTGCCAGCTCACAAGGCAGCACGGAGACCCAGTACTTC
CDR3 protein: CASSQGSTETQYF
clone size: few
J gene: TRBJ2-5
V gene: TRBV18
D gene: .

CDR3 DNA: TGTGCCAGCAGTGACGAAGGGTTGGGGACGGATACGCAGTATTTT
CDR3 protein: CASSDEGLGTDTQYF
clone size: many
J gene: TRBJ2-3
V gene: TRBV6-4
D gene: .

CDR3 DNA: TGTGCCAGCACTCCGCGGGGGACAGGATATGGCTACACCTTC
CDR3 protein: CASTPRGTGYGYTF
clone size: many
J gene: TRBJ1-2
V gene: TRBV12-3/TRBV12-4
D gene: TRBD1

CDR3 DNA: TGTGCCAGCAGCTTACTTTCGGTCGATAATGGCTACACCTTC
CDR3 protein: CASSLLSVDNGYTF
clone size: many
J gene: TRBJ1-2
V gene: TRBV7-9
D gene: .

CDR3 DNA: TGTGCCAGCAGTTACAAGGGATCCCCGAGCAATCAGCCCCAGCATTTT
CDR3 protein: CASSYKGSPSNQPQHF
clone size: .
J gene: TRBJ1-5
V gene: TRBV6-5
D gene: .

CDR3 DNA: TGTGCCAGCAGCTTGGTTGGCGGGGGCGAGCAGTTCTTC
CDR3 protein: CASSLVGGGEQFF
clone size: .
J gene: TRBJ2-1
V gene: TRBV5-4
D gene: .

CDR3 DNA: TGTGCCAGCAGTTGGTCTTACGGGGGGGCCCCAGATACGCAGTATTTT
CDR3 protein: CASSWSYGGAPDTQYF
clone size: many
J gene: TRBJ2-3
V gene: TRBV9
D gene: TRBD2

CDR3 DNA: TGCGCCAGCAGCTTGGCGGTATCAGGGAACCTCTACGAGCAGTACTTC
CDR3 protein: CASSLAVSGNLYEQYF
clone size: many
J gene: TRBJ2-7
V gene: TRBV5-1
D gene: .

CDR3 DNA: TGTGCCAGCAGTTTCCGATCAAATAATTCACCCCTCCACTTT
CDR3 protein: CASSFRSNNSPLHF
clone size: .
J gene: TRBJ1-6
V gene: TRBV27
D gene: .

CDR3 DNA: TGCAGTGCTAGAGTTCTGGGGAGCACTGAAGCTTTCTTT
CDR3 protein: CSARVLGSTEAFF
clone size: many
J gene: TRBJ1-1
V gene: TRBV20-1
D gene: .

CDR3 DNA: TGTGCCAGCAGCTTGGACAGGGGGGCAGATACGCAGTATTTT
CDR3 protein: CASSLDRGADTQYF
clone size: many
J gene: TRBJ2-3
V gene: TRBV7-2
D gene: TRBD1

CDR3 DNA: TGTGCCAGCAGTCCCGGAGGGGGCAGGGCCCTTTTGCCTGAAGCTTTCTTT
CDR3 protein: CASSPGGGRALLPEAFF
clone size: many
J gene: TRBJ1-1
V gene: TRBV6-5
D gene: TRBD1

CDR3 DNA: TGTGCCAGCAGCTTAGTGGGATCGGAGACCCAGTACTTC
CDR3 protein: CASSLVGSETQYF
clone size: many
J gene: TRBJ2-5
V gene: TRBV7-2
D gene: .

CDR3 DNA: TGTGCCAGCAGCCAGGCAGGGTACAATCAGCCCCAGCATTTT
CDR3 protein: CASSQAGYNQPQHF
clone size: many
J gene: TRBJ1-5
V gene: TRBV3-1
D gene: .

CDR3 DNA: TGTGCCAGCAGCGACATTAGGGCAGGGGGTGAAGCTTTCTTT
CDR3 protein: CASSDIRAGGEAFF
clone size: few
J gene: TRBJ1-1
V gene: TRBV7-9
D gene: TRBD1

CDR3 DNA: TGTGCCAGCAGCTTGGGACAGCCTCTCTCTGGAAACACCATATATTTT
CDR3 protein: CASSLGQPLSGNTIYF
clone size: .
J gene: TRBJ1-3
V gene: TRBV7-9
D gene: TRBD1

CDR3 DNA: TGTGCCAGCAGCTTGCCTACCTACGAGCAGTACTTC
CDR3 protein: CASSLPTYEQYF
clone size: many
J gene: TRBJ2-7
V gene: TRBV7-2
D gene: .

CDR3 DNA: TGCGCCAGCAGCTACGGTCGACAGGGTAATACGAACACCGGGGAGCTGTTTTTT
CDR3 protein: CASSYGRQGNTNTGELFF
clone size: .
J gene: TRBJ2-2
V gene: TRBV5-1
D gene: TRBD1

CDR3 DNA: TGTGCCACCAGTGACCGTCCCACCGGGGAGCTGTTTTTT
CDR3 protein: CATSDRPTGELFF
clone size: .
J gene: TRBJ2-2
V gene: TRBV24-1
D gene: .

CDR3 DNA: TGTGCCAGCAGCTTGGTAGGTACACCCCAGCATTTT
CDR3 protein: CASSLVGTPQHF
clone size: few
J gene: TRBJ1-5
V gene: TRBV5-8
D gene: .

CDR3 DNA: TGCGCCAGCAGCTTCCCGGGACAGGGGAAGGGTTCCGGGCCTCGGGTCTACGAGCAGTACTTC
CDR3 protein: CASSFPGQGKGSGPRVYEQYF
clone size: few
J gene: TRBJ2-7
V gene: TRBV5-1
D gene: TRBD1

CDR3 DNA: TGTGCCAGCAGCTTGGGGGCAGGGAGTACGCAGTATTTT
CDR3 protein: CASSLGAGSTQYF
clone size: few
J gene: TRBJ2-3
V gene: TRBV7-9
D gene: .

CDR3 DNA: TGTGCCAGCAGTATGACTAGATCCGGGGAGCTGTTTTTT
CDR3 protein: CASSMTRSGELFF
clone size: many
J gene: TRBJ2-2
V gene: TRBV12-3/TRBV12-4
D gene: .

CDR3 DNA: TGTGCCATCAGTGAGTCAGGCAGCCGCTCCTACAATGAGCAGTTCTTC
CDR3 protein: CAISESGSRSYNEQFF
clone size: many
J gene: TRBJ2-1
V gene: TRBV10-3
D gene: .

CDR3 DNA: TGTGCCAGCAGCCAACGAGGGGCCGGCGATTCACCCCTCCACTTT
CDR3 protein: CASSQRGAGDSPLHF
clone size: many
J gene: TRBJ1-6
V gene: TRBV7-6
D gene: .

CDR3 DNA: TGCGCCAGCAGCCAAGTAGAACAGGGGGCCACTAGCACAGATACGCAGTATTTT
CDR3 protein: CASSQVEQGATSTDTQYF
clone size: .
J gene: TRBJ2-3
V gene: TRBV4-1
D gene: TRBD1

CDR3 DNA: TGCAGTGCTAGAGAAGAGACAGATACGCAGTATTTT
CDR3 protein: CSAREETDTQYF
clone size: few
J gene: TRBJ2-3
V gene: TRBV20-1
D gene: .

CDR3 DNA: TGTGCCAGCAGGTCTAGCGGGAGCTCCTACAATGAGCAGTTCTTC
CDR3 protein: CASRSSGSSYNEQFF
clone size: .
J gene: TRBJ2-1
V gene: TRBV9
D gene: TRBD2

CDR3 DNA: TGCAGCGCTGGGACAGCAAATTCACCCCTCCACTTT
CDR3 protein: CSAGTANSPLHF
clone size: many
J gene: TRBJ1-6
V gene: TRBV29-1
D gene: TRBD1

CDR3 DNA: TGTGCCACCAGAGACTATCCTGGAGATACGCAGTATTTT
CDR3 protein: CATRDYPGDTQYF
clone size: .
J gene: TRBJ2-3
V gene: TRBV24-1
D gene: .

CDR3 DNA: TGCGCCAGCAGCTTGGTGGCAGGGGGCTTTTACACCGGGGAGCTGTTTTTT
CDR3 protein: CASSLVAGGFYTGELFF
clone size: few
J gene: TRBJ2-2
V gene: TRBV5-1
D gene: TRBD1

CDR3 DNA: TGTGCCAGCAGCTTAGTGAAGGGGTTGTGGACCGGGGAGCTGTTTTTT
CDR3 protein: CASSLVKGLWTGELFF
clone size: few
J gene: TRBJ2-2
V gene: TRBV7-7
D gene: .

CDR3 DNA: TGTGCCAGCAGCGGGGGTGTTTCACCCCTCCACTTT
CDR3 protein: CASSGGVSPLHF
clone size: few
J gene: TRBJ1-6
V gene: TRBV12-3/TRBV12-4
D gene: .